This T cell receptor beta chain was profiled in a study of blood T cell repertoires in COVID-19. In the study overall: The origin of the acute and convalescent COVID-19 samples was the United States, Italy and Spain.

The method was immunoSEQ multiplex PCR; TCRdb's version includes in-frame clones alone and lacks a portion of them. The sample has around 340,000 clones, over 70% seen once. This CDR3 contains 13 residues. The germline CDR1 and CDR2 sequences are LNHNV and YYDKDF (reference sequence). The V end was cut by 0 bases, the J end by 3 bases, with 6 bases between. This chain joins TRBV15 and TRBJ2-7; D ambiguous. The sequencing input was peripheral blood. This sequence originates from a young man with active or convalescent COVID-19. CDR3 sequence: CATSRDQRYEQYF. The CDR3 DNA follows: TGTGCCACCAGCAGAGACCAGCGCTACGAGCAGTACTTC.